This T cell receptor beta chain stems from a study of shared clonotypes between healthy human individuals. About the study: Each donor had three CD4 naive, three CD4 memory, two CD8 naive and one CD8 memory plate.

Study-wide points: Though the depth was large, rarefaction showed that sorted-subset sequencing was incomplete.

Sequencing used immunoSEQ multiplex PCR; TCRdb keeps in-frame clones, though not all of them. Seen here are approximately 720,000 clones, approximately 79% observed once, and the top ten hold approximately 1.8%. A note on this clone: Its antigen remains unknown. The same CDR3 also results from other DNA sequences found in this sample.

V dropped 0 bases and J dropped 2 bases, with 9 bases sitting between them. CDR1 is MNHNS and CDR2 is SASEGT in the germline V gene. This CDR3 has 15 residues. The chain employs TRBV6-1 and TRBJ2-3; maybe TRBD2 (6 bases). The TCR originated in a woman aged 30 to 39 in good health. The sequenced sample was memory CD4+ T cells sorted from blood. As for subset: CD45RA-negative fraction. This chain's CDR3 is CASSEAAGLTDTQYF. The CDR3 bases are TGTGCCAGCAGTGAAGCGGCGGGACTCACAGATACGCAGTATTTT.